This entry lists 9 T cell receptor beta chains sequenced from one sample in a study of CD8+CD57+ T cells in acquired aplastic anemia. For sequencing, patients were chosen who had shown expansion of CD8+CD57+ cells by flow cytometry. TCR beta VDJ combinations and CDR3 sequences were profiled from genomic DNA. TCRdb re-derived calls from the reads in MiXCR, one entry per CDR3 protein. The repertoire includes 150,000 to 200,000 distinct CDR3 sequences, 45% to 50% of them detected once, and roughly 30% sits in the top ten. Specimen: sorted CD4+, CD8+, or CD8+CD57+ T cells (not recorded which) from PBMCs. These receptors were taken from a human donor with aplastic anemia.

Concerning this clonotype itself: One end of the junction fails to match germline, which may point to a read error. This chain joins TRBV24-1 and TRBJ2-7; 11 bases agree with TRBD2. The CDR3 spans 15 residues. Germline CDR1 KGHDR, CDR2 SFDVKD. The CDR3 DNA is TGTGCCAGCAGTCCACGACTAGCGGGACCGGGGGAGCAGTACTTC. This codes for CASSPRLAGPGEQYF.

For this clonotype: Since a much larger clone is just one base distant, this may be a read error. Here the CDR3 omits its conserved ending phenylalanine or tryptophan, so a read error is the likely source. This chain links TRBV19 with TRBJ2-1; 9 bases are a match to TRBD1. The V and J ends lost 1 base and 7 bases, in that order; junction bases with no gene match: 5. Germline V gene data show CDR1 as LNHDA and CDR2 as SQIVND (reference sequence). CDR3 length: 15 amino acids. In DNA, the CDR3 is TGTGCCAGTAGTATAGGATGGGGACAGGGAAATGAGCAGTTCCTC. This codes for CASSIGWGQGNEQFL.

This clonotype was counted between two and nine times. This chain links TRBV7-3 with TRBJ1-5, with a possible D match to TRBD1 (5 bases). This CDR3 comprises 13 residues. V was pared by 3 bases and J by 7 bases, with 10 bases between. Germline lookup yields CDR1 SGHTA and CDR2 FQGTGA. CDR3 protein: CASSFGGGQPQHF. CDR3 nucleotides: TGTGCCAGCAGCTTCGGGGGGGGGCAGCCCCAGCATTTT.

This clonotype came up many times. The rearrangement links TRBV5-6 to TRBJ1-3; D gene ambiguous. The V gene's germline CDR1 is SGHDT and CDR2 YYEEEE. The CDR3 sequence is 12 residues long. The V gene lost 4 bases and the J gene lost 3 bases, with 5 bases spanning the gap. DNA for the CDR3: TGTGCCAGCAGCCGGAATGGAAACACCATATATTTT. Protein product: CASSRNGNTIYF.

Of note for this clonotype: No conserved phenylalanine or tryptophan ends this CDR3, so it is likely a read error. The V call is TRBV6-5, the J call TRBJ2-2, with D possibly being TRBD2 (5 bases). V lost 6 bases to trimming and J lost 6 bases, with 14 bases between them. CDR1 is MNHEY, CDR2 SVGAGI, per germline. The CDR3 covers 14 residues. CDR3: CASSQKLVSGELFL. The CDR3 DNA sequence: TGTGCCAGCAGCCAAAAACTAGTGTCCGGGGAGCTGTTTCTT.

V is TRBV25-1 and J is TRBJ2-7, with D maybe TRBD1 (6 bases). V lost 1 base, J lost 6 bases, and 10 bases lay in between. Germline CDR1 reads MGHDK; CDR2 reads SYGVNS. CDR3 length equals 13 residues. The CDR3 is CASSELGGSEQYF. The CDR3 DNA reads TGTGCCAGCAGTGAATTAGGGGGAAGCGAGCAGTACTTC.

With regard to this clonotype: The conserved phenylalanine or tryptophan is not found at the CDR3 terminus, so this likely reflects a read error. J is TRBJ2-5 and V is TRBV4-1; D is perhaps TRBD1 (6 bases). This CDR3 is built from 15 residues. The V end was cut by 3 bases, the J end by 0 bases, with 11 bases between. Per germline, CDR1 MGHRA and CDR2 YSYEKL. CDR3 amino acids: CASSQRGGYQETQYS. The CDR3 DNA reads as TGCGCCAGCAGCCAGCGAGGGGGATACCAAGAGACCCAGTACTCC.

In this sample, this clonotype turned up a few times. This clone may be a read error of a much larger clone one base away. The chain is built from TRBV4-3 and TRBJ2-7; D is ambiguous. The CDR3 is 14 residues long. Germline V gene data show CDR1 as LGHNA and CDR2 as YSLEER. V lost 0 bases and J 2 bases, leaving 8 bases between the germline ends. CDR3 coding DNA: TGCGCCAGCAGCCAAGATCTCTCGCCCTACGAGCAGTACTTC. Translation: CASSQDLSPYEQYF.

About this clonotype itself: One junction end does not reproduce the germline sequence, and a read error may be involved. The gene calls are TRBV24-1 and TRBJ1-2; D is ambiguous. This CDR3 spans 15 amino acids. CDR1 and CDR2 (germline): KGHDR, SFDVKD. CDR3 loop: CATSDPLTREYGYTF. Here the CDR3 DNA reads TGCGCCACCAGTGACCCCCTGACAAGGGAATATGGCTACACCTTC.